This entry concerns a single T cell receptor (beta chain). The germline gives CDR1 SEHNR, CDR2 FQNEAQ (reference sequence). The CDR3 totals 15 residues. V lost 5 bases and J lost 5, with 15 bases in between. The data originate from a study of chemoradiotherapy in HPV16-positive cancers. Background on the study: Functional T-cell assays on a couple of HPV16-positive patients' cells defined candidate HPV-specific clones and common TCR motifs.

Method: immunoSEQ multiplex PCR; TCRdb's copy keeps in-frame clones and lacks some. The sample includes thousands of clones, around 80% of them seen just once. The genes are TRBV7-9 and TRBJ1-4; tentative D call: TRBD1 (6 bases). This TCR derives from a human donor with HPV-associated anogenital cancer. Sample acquisition took place from a patient who underwent chemoradiotherapy. This CDR3 reads CASSRMAGENEKLFF. In DNA, the CDR3 is TGTGCCAGCAGCCGAATGGCAGGGGAGAATGAAAAACTGTTTTTT. Variable domain in full (rest from reference TRBV7-9 and TRBJ1-4): DTGVSQNPRHKITKRGQNVTFRCDPISEHNRLYWYRQTLGQGPEFLTYFQNEAQLEKSRLLSDRFSAERPKGSFSTLEIQRTEQGDSAMYLCASSRMAGENEKLFFGSGTQLSVL.